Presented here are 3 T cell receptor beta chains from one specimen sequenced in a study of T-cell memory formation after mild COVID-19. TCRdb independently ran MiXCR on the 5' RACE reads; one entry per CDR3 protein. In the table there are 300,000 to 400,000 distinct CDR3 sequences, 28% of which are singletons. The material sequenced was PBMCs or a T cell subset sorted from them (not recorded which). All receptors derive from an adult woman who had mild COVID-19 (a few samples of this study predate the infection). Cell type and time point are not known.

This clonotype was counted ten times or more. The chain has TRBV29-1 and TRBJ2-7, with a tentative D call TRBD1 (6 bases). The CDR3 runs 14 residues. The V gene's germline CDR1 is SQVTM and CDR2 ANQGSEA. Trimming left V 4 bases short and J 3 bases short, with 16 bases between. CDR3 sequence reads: CSVARSGVSYEQYF. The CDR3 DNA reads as TGCAGCGTTGCCCGGTCAGGGGTAAGCTACGAGCAGTACTTC.

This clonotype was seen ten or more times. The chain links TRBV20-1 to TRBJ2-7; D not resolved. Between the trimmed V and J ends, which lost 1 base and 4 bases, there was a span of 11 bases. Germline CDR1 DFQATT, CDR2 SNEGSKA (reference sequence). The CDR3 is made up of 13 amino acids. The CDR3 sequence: CSARGSYIYEQYF. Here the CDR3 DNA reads TGCAGTGCTAGAGGGTCCTACATTTACGAGCAGTACTTC.

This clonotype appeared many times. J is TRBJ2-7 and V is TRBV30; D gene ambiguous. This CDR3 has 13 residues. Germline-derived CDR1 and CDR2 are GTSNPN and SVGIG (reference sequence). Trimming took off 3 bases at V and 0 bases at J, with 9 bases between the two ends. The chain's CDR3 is CAWRRLDSYEQYF. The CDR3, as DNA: TGTGCCTGGAGGCGGTTAGACTCCTACGAGCAGTACTTC.